Described below is a single TCR beta chain sequence and its context. Its antigen is as yet unknown. The ends were cut back, 5 bases at V and 11 bases at J, with 12 bases in the middle. Germline CDR1 and CDR2: MNHNS and SASEGT. There are 12 residues in the CDR3. This entry is derived from a study of shared clonotypes between healthy human individuals. On the study more broadly: The cohort had two women and three men, ages 18 to 49.

Donors had no recently reported acute infections or vaccinations and were HIV-negative. Sorted-subset replicate PCR reactions contained 200 to 250 ng DNA, corresponding to about 30,000 T cell genomes. The protocol was immunoSEQ multiplex PCR, while the TCRdb copy is restricted to in-frame clones and leaves out a portion. Of about 1 million clones in the sample, around 74% were seen once. Findings and limits, study-wide: There were few donors, and this limited the genetic and exposure-history diversity represented.

Input material: memory CD4+ T cells sorted from blood. The subset denotes: CD45RA-negative fraction. V and J are TRBV6-1 and TRBJ2-2, with no clear D. The TCR was taken from a man aged 18 to 30 in good health. The CDR3 DNA is TGTGCCAGCAGTTCCACCTACGTTGAGCTGTTTTTT. This translates into CASSSTYVELFF.